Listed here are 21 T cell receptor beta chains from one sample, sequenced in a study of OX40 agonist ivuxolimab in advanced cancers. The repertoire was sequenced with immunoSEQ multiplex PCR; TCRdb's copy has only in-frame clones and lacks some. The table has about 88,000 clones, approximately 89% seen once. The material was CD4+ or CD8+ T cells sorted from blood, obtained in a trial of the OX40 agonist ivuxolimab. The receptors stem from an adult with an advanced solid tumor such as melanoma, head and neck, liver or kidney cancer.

The CDR3 region is CASDRGGESYNEQFF. Here the CDR3 DNA reads TGTGCCAGCGACAGGGGGGGTGAGTCCTACAATGAGCAGTTCTTC. This chain joins TRBV2 and TRBJ2-1; TRBD1 agrees at 9 bases. Germline CDR1 SNHLY, CDR2 FYNNEI. Trimming cost V 8 bases and J 1 base; bases outside gene matches: 6. This CDR3 comprises 15 residues.

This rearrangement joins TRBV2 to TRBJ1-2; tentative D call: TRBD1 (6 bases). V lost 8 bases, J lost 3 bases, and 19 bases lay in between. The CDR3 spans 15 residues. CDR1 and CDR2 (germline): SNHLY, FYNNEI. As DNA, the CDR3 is TGTGCCAGCTGCGAAAATACAGGGTACTACTATGGCTACACCTTC. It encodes CASCENTGYYYGYTF.

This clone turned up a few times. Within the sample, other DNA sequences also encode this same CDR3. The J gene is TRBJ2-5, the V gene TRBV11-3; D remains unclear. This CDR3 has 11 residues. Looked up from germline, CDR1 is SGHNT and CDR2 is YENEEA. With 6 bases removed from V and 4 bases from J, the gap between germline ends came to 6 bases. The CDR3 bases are TGTGCCAGCAGTCTAGGAGAGACCCAGTACTTC. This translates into CASSLGETQYF.

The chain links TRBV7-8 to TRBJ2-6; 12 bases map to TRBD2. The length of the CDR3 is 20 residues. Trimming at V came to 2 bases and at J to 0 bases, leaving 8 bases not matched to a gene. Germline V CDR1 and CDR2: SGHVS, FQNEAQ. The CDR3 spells CASSLRASGGVNSGANVLTF. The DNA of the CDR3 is TGTGCCAGCAGCTTACGGGCTAGCGGGGGGGTAAACTCTGGGGCCAACGTCCTGACTTTC.

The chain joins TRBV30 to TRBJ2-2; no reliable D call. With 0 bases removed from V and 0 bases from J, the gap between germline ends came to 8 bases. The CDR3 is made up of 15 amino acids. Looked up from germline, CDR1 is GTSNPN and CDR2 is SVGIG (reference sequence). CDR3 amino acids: CAWSVAITNTGELFF. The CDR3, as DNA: TGTGCCTGGAGTGTGGCGATAACGAACACCGGGGAGCTGTTTTTT.

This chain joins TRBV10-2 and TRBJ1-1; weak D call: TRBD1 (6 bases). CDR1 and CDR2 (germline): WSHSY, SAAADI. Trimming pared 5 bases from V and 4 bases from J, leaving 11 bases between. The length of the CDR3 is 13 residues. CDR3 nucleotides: TGCGCCAGCAGTTCAGCAGGGGCCACTGAAGCTTTCTTT. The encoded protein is CASSSAGATEAFF.

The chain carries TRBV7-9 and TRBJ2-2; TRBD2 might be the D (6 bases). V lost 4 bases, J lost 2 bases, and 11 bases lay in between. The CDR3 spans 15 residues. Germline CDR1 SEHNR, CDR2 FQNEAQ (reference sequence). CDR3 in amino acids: CASSWGLGNTGELFF. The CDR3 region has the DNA TGTGCCAGCAGCTGGGGACTGGGAAACACCGGGGAGCTGTTTTTT. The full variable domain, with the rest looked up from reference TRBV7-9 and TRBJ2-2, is DTGVSQNPRHKITKRGQNVTFRCDPISEHNRLYWYRQTLGQGPEFLTYFQNEAQLEKSRLLSDRFSAERPKGSFSTLEIQRTEQGDSAMYLCASSWGLGNTGELFFGEGSRLTVL.

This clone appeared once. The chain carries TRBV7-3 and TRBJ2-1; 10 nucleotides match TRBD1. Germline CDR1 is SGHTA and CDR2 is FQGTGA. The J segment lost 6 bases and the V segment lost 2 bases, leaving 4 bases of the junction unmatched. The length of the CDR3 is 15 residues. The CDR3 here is CASSLSGTGVNEQFF. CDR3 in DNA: TGTGCCAGCAGCTTATCCGGGACAGGGGTCAATGAGCAGTTCTTC.

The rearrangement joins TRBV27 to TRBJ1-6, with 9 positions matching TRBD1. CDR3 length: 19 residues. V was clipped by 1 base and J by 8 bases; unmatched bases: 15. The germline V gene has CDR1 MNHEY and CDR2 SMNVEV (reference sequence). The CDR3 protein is CASSLFPRGTGRLYSPLHF. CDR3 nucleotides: TGTGCCAGCAGTTTATTCCCAAGAGGGACAGGGAGGCTTTATTCACCCCTCCACTTT.

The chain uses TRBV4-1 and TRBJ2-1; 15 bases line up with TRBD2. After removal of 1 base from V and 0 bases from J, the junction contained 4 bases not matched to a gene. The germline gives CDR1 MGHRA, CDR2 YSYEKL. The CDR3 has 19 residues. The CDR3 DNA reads TGCGCCAGCAGCCAAGGGGGACTAGCGGGGGGAGGCTCCTACAATGAGCAGTTCTTC. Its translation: CASSQGGLAGGGSYNEQFF.

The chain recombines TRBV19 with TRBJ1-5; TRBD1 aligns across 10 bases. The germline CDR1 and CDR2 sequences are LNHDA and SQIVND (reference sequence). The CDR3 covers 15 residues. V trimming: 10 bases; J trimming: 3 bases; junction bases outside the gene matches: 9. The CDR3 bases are TGTGCCAATAGCCTGGACAGGGGGACCAATCAGCCCCAGCATTTT. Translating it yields CANSLDRGTNQPQHF. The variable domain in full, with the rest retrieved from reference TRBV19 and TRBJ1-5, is DGGITQSPKYLFRKEGQNVTLSCEQNLNHDAMYWYRQDPGQGLRLIYYSQIVNDFQKGDIAEGYSVSREKKESFPLTVTSAQKNPTAFYLCANSLDRGTNQPQHFGDGTRLSIL.

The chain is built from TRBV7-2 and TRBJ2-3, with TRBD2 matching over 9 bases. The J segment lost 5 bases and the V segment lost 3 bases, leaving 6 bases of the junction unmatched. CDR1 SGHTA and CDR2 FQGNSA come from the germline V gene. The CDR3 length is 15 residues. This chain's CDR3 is CASSLSLAGRDTQYF. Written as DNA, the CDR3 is TGTGCCAGCAGCTTGTCCCTAGCGGGAAGAGATACGCAGTATTTT.

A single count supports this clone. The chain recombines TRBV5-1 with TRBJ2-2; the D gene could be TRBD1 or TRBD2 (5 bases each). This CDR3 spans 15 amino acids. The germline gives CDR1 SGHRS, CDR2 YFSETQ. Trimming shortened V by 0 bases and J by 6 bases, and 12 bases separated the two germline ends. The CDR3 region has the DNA TGCGCCAGCAGCTTGGGCTTCGGGACCCCCGGGGAGCTGTTTTTT. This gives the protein CASSLGFGTPGELFF.

CDR3 sequence: CASSPQPGDTQYF. CDR3 nucleotides: TGTGCCAGCAGTCCCCAACCGGGAGATACGCAGTATTTT. The genes are TRBV27 and TRBJ2-3; the D is unclear. V was pared by 5 bases and J by 5 bases, with 11 bases between. This CDR3 contains 13 residues. Germline assignment: CDR1 MNHEY and CDR2 SMNVEV (reference sequence).

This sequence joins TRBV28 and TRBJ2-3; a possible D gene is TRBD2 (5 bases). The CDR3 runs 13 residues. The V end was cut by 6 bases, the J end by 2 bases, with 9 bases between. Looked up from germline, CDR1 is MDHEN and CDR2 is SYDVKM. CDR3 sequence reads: CASRLEHTDTQYF. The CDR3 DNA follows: TGTGCCAGCAGACTAGAGCACACAGATACGCAGTATTTT. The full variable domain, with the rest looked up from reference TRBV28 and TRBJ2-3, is DVKVTQSSRYLVKRTGEKVFLECVQDMDHENMFWYRQDPGLGLRLIYFSYDVKMKEKGDIPEGYSVSREKKERFSLILESASTNQTSMYLCASRLEHTDTQYFGPGTRLTVL.

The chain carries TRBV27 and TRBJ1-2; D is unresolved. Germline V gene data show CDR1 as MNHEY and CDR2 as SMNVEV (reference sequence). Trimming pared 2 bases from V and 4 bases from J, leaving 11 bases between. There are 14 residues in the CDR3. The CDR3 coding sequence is TGTGCCAGCAGTTTAGGAGGGTTCCCCTATGGCTACACCTTC. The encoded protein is CASSLGGFPYGYTF.

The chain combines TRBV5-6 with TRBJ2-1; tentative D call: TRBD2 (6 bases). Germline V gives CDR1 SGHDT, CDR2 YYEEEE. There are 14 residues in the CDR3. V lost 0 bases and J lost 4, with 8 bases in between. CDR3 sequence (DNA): TGTGCCAGCAGCTTGGCCGGGAGATACAATGAGCAGTTCTTC. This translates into CASSLAGRYNEQFF.

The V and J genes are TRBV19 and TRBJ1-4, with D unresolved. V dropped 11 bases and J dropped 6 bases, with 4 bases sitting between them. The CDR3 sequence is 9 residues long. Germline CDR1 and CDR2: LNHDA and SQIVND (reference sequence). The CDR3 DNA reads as TGTGCCGTTGATGAAAAACTGTTTTTT. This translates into CAVDEKLFF.

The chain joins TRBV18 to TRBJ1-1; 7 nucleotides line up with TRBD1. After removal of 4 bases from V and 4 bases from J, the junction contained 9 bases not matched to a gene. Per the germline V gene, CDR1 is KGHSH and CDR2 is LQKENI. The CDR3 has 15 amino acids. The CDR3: CASSQDREWTTEAFF. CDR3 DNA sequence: TGTGCCAGCTCACAAGACAGGGAATGGACCACTGAAGCTTTCTTT.

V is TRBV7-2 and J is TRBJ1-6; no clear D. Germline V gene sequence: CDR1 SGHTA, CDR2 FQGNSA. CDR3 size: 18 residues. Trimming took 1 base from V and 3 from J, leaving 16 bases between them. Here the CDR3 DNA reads TGTGCCAGCAGCTTAGAGGGAAGGGTCAGCCTCTATAATTCACCCCTCCACTTT. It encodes CASSLEGRVSLYNSPLHF.

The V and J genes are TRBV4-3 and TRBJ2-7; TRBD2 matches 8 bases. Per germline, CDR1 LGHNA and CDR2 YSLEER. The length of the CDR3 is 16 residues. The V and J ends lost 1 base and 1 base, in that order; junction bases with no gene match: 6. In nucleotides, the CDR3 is TGCGCCAGCAGCCAAGTTGAAGCGGGAGTTTCCTACGAGCAGTACTTC. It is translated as CASSQVEAGVSYEQYF.